The T cell receptor beta chain under discussion was sequenced for a study of cytomegalovirus exposure and HLA in healthy donors. Study results and limitations: Reported results showed that the classifier diagnosed cytomegalovirus status with high specificity and sensitivity. The authors listed 164 TCR beta chains as cytomegalovirus-associated.

With regard to this clone: Its antigen is unidentified.

Germline V gene lookup returns CDR1 SGHAT and CDR2 FQNNGV. The CDR3 covers 15 residues. Losses at the gene ends were 5 bases for V and 5 bases for J; bases not matched to a gene: 5. TCRdb keeps only in-frame clones here, not all; method: immunoSEQ multiplex PCR. The table lists 150,000 to 200,000 clones, about 82% of them singletons. This clonotype was obtained from a woman younger than 30 in good health and CMV-seronegative. The gene calls are TRBV11-2 and TRBJ2-1; 11 bases match TRBD2. Material: PBMCs. CDR3 region: CASSQTSGGHNEQFF. For the CDR3, the DNA is TGTGCCAGCAGCCAAACTAGCGGGGGACACAATGAGCAGTTCTTC.